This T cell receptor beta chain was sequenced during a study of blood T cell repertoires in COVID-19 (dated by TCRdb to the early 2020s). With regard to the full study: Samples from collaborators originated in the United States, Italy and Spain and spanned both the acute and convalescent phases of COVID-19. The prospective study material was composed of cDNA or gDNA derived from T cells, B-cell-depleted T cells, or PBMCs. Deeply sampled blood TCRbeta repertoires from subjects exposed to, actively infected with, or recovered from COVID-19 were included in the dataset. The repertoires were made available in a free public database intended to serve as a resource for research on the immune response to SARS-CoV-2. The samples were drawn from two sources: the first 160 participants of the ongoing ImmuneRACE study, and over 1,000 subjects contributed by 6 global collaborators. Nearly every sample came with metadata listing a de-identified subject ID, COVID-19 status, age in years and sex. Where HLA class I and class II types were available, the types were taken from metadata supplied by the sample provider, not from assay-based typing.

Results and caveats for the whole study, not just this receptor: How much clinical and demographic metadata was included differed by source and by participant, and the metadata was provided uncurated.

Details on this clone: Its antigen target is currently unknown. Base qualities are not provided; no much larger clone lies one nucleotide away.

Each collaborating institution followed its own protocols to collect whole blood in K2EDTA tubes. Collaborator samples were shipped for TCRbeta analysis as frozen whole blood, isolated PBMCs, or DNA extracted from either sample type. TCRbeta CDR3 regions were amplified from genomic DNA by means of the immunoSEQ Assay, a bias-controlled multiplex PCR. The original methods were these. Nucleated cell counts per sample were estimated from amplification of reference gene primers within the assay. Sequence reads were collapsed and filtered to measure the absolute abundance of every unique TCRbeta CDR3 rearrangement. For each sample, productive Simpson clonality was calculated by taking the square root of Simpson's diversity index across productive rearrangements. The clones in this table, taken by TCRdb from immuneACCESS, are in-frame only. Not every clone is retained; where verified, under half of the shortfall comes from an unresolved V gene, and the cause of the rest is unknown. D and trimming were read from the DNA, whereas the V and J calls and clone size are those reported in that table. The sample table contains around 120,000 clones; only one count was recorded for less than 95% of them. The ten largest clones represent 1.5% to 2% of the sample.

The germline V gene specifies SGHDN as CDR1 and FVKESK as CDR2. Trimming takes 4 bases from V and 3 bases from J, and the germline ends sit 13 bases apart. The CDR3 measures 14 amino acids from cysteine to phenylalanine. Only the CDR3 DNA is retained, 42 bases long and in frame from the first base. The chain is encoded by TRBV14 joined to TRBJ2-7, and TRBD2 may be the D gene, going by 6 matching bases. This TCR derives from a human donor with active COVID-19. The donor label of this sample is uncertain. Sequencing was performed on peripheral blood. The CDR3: CASSRRAGYYEQYF. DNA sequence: TGTGCCAGCAGCCGGCGGGCGGGATACTACGAGCAGTACTTC.